The 11 T cell receptor beta chains given below trace back to one sample, sequenced in a study of cytomegalovirus exposure and HLA in healthy donors. Researchers ran the PCR with 60 Vbeta and 13 Jbeta primers. The repertoire was sequenced with immunoSEQ multiplex PCR; TCRdb's copy has only in-frame clones and lacks some. The table records tens of thousands of clones, about 68% of them present only once. Material for sequencing was PBMCs. The receptors here all came from a woman aged 45 to 65 in good health and CMV-seropositive.

Only one count was recorded for this clone. The junction differs from germline at one of its ends, possibly a read error. Other DNA sequences from this sample encode an identical CDR3 as well. This rearrangement joins TRBV5-1 to TRBJ1-1; tentative D call: TRBD1 (5 bases). CDR1 and CDR2 (germline): SGHRS, YFSETQ. The CDR3 loop spans 15 amino acids. The CDR3 sequence is CASSLAPGVNTEAFF. The CDR3, as DNA: TGCGCCAGCAGCTTGGCCCCGGGGGTGAACACTGAGGCTTTCTTT.

The chain joins TRBV6-1 to TRBJ1-5, with a possible D match to TRBD1 (6 bases). The CDR3 is 14 amino acids. Germline loops: CDR1 MNHNS, CDR2 SASEGT. V lost 7 bases and J 0 bases, leaving 10 bases between the germline ends. The CDR3 coding sequence is TGTGCCAGCATCGGGACACATAGCAATCAGCCCCAGCATTTT. Encoded protein: CASIGTHSNQPQHF.

This clone was seen a few times. The rearrangement uses TRBV4-1 and TRBJ1-5; 8 bases align to TRBD1. This CDR3 has 17 residues. Germline V gene sequence: CDR1 MGHRA, CDR2 YSYEKL. V lost 1 base, J lost 8 bases, and 13 bases stayed unmatched. The CDR3 DNA follows: TGCGCCAGCAGCCAAGGCGTACAGGGGGGCCAGAGGGAGCCCCAGCATTTT. Translation gives CASSQGVQGGQREPQHF.

Relative to its sample, this clone is medium-sized. V is TRBV11-2 and J is TRBJ2-1; 7 positions agree with TRBD2. Germline loops: CDR1 SGHAT, CDR2 FQNNGV. The trim removed 6 bases at V and 7 bases at J, leaving 15 bases unmatched. This CDR3 has 16 amino acids. For the CDR3, the DNA is TGTGCCAGCAGGAAAAGCGGGACTCGGCGGGAGAATGAGCAGTTCTTC. It translates to CASRKSGTRRENEQFF.

The chain recombines TRBV5-1 with TRBJ2-1; TRBD1 matches 9 bases. CDR3 length: 15 amino acids. The junction had 5 bases not matched to a gene; V was cut back by 0 bases and J by 7 bases. CDR1 and CDR2 (germline): SGHRS, YFSETQ. CDR3: CASSLEGTGSNEQFF. The CDR3 DNA follows: TGCGCCAGCAGCTTGGAGGGGACAGGGTCGAATGAGCAGTTCTTC.

This chain joins TRBV6-1 and TRBJ2-7, with 8 bases matching TRBD1. With V trimmed by 4 bases and J by 5 bases, 4 bases remained unmatched. The CDR3 totals 13 residues. Germline V gives CDR1 MNHNS, CDR2 SASEGT. In DNA, the CDR3 is TGTGCCAGCAGTGCTCAGGGGGCAAACGAGCAGTACGTC. As protein: CASSAQGANEQYV.

This clone was counted a few times. The chain couples TRBV25-1 to TRBJ2-7; 9 bases align to TRBD2. The germline CDR1 and CDR2 sequences are MGHDK and SYGVNS. This CDR3 has 11 amino acids. V lost 9 bases and J lost 5; bases outside the gene matches: 2. In DNA form, the CDR3 reads TGTGCCAGAGGGACTAGCCACGAGCAGTACGTC. Its protein product is CARGTSHEQYV.

This rearrangement joins TRBV14 to TRBJ2-1; 8 bases match TRBD1. CDR1 SGHDN and CDR2 FVKESK come from the germline V gene. The CDR3 consists of 14 residues. Trimming at V came to 5 bases and at J to 8 bases, leaving 8 bases not matched to a gene. The chain's CDR3 is CASSFGQGRHEQFF. In DNA, the CDR3 is TGTGCCAGCAGCTTCGGACAGGGTAGGCATGAGCAGTTCTTC.

This clone was counted only a few times. The V gene is TRBV11-2, the J gene TRBJ1-2, with D possibly TRBD1 on 6 matching bases. Trimming stripped 1 base from V and 7 bases from J, with 10 bases between. This CDR3 comprises 13 residues. Per germline, CDR1 SGHAT and CDR2 FQNNGV. This CDR3 is CASSLGGQGGYTF. The CDR3 DNA follows: TGTGCCAGCAGCTTAGGGGGGCAGGGTGGCTACACCTTC. Drawing the rest from reference TRBV11-2 and TRBJ1-2, the complete variable domain is EAGVAQSPRYKIIEKRQSVAFWCNPISGHATLYWYQQILGQGPKLLIQFQNNGVVDDSQLPKDRFSAERLKGVDSTLKIQPAKLEDSAVYLCASSLGGQGGYTFGSGTRLTVV.

The V and J genes are TRBV10-3 and TRBJ2-3; 9 nucleotides agree with TRBD2. The CDR3 sequence is 15 residues long. Germline CDR1 reads ENHRY; CDR2 reads SYGVKD. V lost 10 bases and J lost 5; bases outside the gene matches: 13. The CDR3 DNA follows: TGTGCCAGTGGGGCTAGCGGGGAACTCAGAGATACGCAGTATTTT. This translates into CASGASGELRDTQYF.

This sequence joins TRBV7-9 and TRBJ2-1; 10 nucleotides line up with TRBD1. The CDR3 extends over 14 amino acids. Germline V lookup: CDR1 SEHNR, CDR2 FQNEAQ (reference sequence). Germline trimming cut 5 bases from V and 7 bases from J; bases unmatched to any gene: 5. CDR3 bases: TGTGCCAGCAGCAGTCGGACAGGGGGTAATGAGCAGTTCTTC. Amino acid sequence: CASSSRTGGNEQFF.